The text below deals with one T cell receptor beta chain. Its antigen remains unknown. The read gets to within 3 residues of the CDR3 end, and the germline J gene fills in the rest. Using immunoSEQ multiplex PCR, the repertoire was profiled, and TCRdb retains in-frame clones only, with some absent. With around 15,000 clones in the sample, the ten largest clones hold around 4%. The data stem from a study of Tregs in tolerant kidney transplant recipients. Study-wide findings and caveats: Biological reproducibility was not directly addressed in this study.

The germline CDR1 and CDR2 sequences are LNHDA and SQIVND (reference sequence). The V gene lost 4 bases and the J gene lost 5 bases, with 21 bases spanning the gap. This CDR3 is built from 16 residues. Mixed chimerism was transient after nonmyeloablative marrow transplants from related graft donors. Unstimulated regulatory T cells (CD4+CD25+CD127-), CD4+CD25- non-regulatory cells, CD4 and CD8 cells were FACS-sorted from thawed PBMCs. Source: CD4+ T cells from blood (PBMCs), taken 12 months after the transplant. This TCR was recovered from a human patient who received a combined kidney and bone marrow transplant. Some T cells may trace back to the graft donor. The V gene is TRBV19, the J gene TRBJ2-7, with D tentatively TRBD1 (5 bases). CDR3 DNA, as far as it was read: TGTGCCAGTAGTAGAAGCCGGTTTCAGGGCGTCAACGAG. Protein: CASSRSRFQGVNE. The full CDR3 is CASSRSRFQGVNEQYF.